The 4 T cell receptor beta chains reported below all come from one sample, sequenced in a study of glioma-infiltrating T cells. Amplification of TCR alpha and beta CDR3 regions from RNA used iRepertoire nested multiplex PCR. Each CDR3 protein gets one entry after TCRdb re-called the multiplex PCR reads with MiXCR. This table holds 300,000 to 450,000 distinct CDR3 sequences, roughly two fifths found once. Sequencing was done on a sample of glioma tissue, nonneoplastic brain tissue, or PBMCs (not recorded which). Receptors originate from a human donor with low-grade glioma or glioblastoma, undergoing nonglioma brain surgery, or in good health (not recorded which).

There are many counts of this clonotype. The V and J genes are TRBV27 and TRBJ1-2, with D perhaps matching TRBD1 (6 bases). Trimming cost V 2 bases and J 4 bases, with 11 bases left between them. Germline values: CDR1 MNHEY, CDR2 SMNVEV (reference sequence). This CDR3 comprises 14 residues. CDR3 nucleotides: TGTGCCAGCAGTTTACGGGGGCAAGTCTATGGCTACACCTTC. Translated: CASSLRGQVYGYTF.

This clonotype was observed at least ten times. This sequence joins TRBV27 and TRBJ1-2, with TRBD1 matching 7 bases. J was trimmed by 5 bases and V by 5 bases; bases with no gene match: 17. Germline CDR1 and CDR2: MNHEY and SMNVEV (reference sequence). The CDR3 consists of 17 residues. Here the CDR3 reads CASSPENRDSWGYGYTF. The CDR3 nucleotides read TGTGCCAGCAGTCCGGAAAATCGGGACAGCTGGGGTTATGGCTACACCTTC.

On this clonotype itself: The junction and the germline gene differ at one end; a read error may be behind it. The J gene is TRBJ2-1, the V gene TRBV28; D possibly uses TRBD1 or TRBD2 (5 bases each). Germline V CDR1 and CDR2: MDHEN, SYDVKM. The CDR3 has 13 amino acids. The CDR3 bases are TGTGCCAGCGGTTTGGGGGTCTACAATGAGCAGTTCTTC. Translating it yields CASGLGVYNEQFF.

This clonotype was seen a few times. The chain uses TRBV20-1 and TRBJ2-1, with TRBD2 matching over 10 bases. V lost 1 base, J lost 6 bases, and 6 bases stayed unmatched. Germline CDR1 reads DFQATT; CDR2 reads SNEGSKA (reference sequence). The CDR3 is 15 residues long. The CDR3 nucleotides are TGCAGTGCTAGAGCCAGCGGGAGGGCCCGCAATGAGCAGTTCTTC. This gives the protein CSARASGRARNEQFF.